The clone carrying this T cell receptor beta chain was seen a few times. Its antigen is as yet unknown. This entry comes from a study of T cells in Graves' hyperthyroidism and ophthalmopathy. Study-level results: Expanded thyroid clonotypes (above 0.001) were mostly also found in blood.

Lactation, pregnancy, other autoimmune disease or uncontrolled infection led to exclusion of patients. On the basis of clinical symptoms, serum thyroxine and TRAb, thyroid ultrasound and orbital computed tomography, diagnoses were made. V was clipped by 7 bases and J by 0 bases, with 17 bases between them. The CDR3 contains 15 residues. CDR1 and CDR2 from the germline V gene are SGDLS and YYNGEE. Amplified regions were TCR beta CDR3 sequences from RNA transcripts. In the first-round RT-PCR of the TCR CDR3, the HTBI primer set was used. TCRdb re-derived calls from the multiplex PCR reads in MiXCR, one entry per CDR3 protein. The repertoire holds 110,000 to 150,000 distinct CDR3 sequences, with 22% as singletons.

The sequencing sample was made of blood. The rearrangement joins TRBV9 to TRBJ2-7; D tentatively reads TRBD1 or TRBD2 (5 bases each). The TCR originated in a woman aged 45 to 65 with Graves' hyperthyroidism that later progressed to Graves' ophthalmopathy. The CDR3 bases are TGTGCCAGCGGCCCTGGGGGAGCTCGCTCCTACGAGCAGTACTTC. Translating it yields CASGPGGARSYEQYF.